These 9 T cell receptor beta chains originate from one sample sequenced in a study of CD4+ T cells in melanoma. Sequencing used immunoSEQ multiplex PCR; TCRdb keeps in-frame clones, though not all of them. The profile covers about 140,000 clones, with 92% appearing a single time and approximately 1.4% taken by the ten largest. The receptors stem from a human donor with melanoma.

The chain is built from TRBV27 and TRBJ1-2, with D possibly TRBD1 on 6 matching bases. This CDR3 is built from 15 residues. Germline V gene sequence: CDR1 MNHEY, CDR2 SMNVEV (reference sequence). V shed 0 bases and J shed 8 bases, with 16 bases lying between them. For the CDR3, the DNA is TGTGCCAGCAGTTTATCGACAGGCAGCTCACAAGGCTACACCTTC. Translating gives CASSLSTGSSQGYTF.

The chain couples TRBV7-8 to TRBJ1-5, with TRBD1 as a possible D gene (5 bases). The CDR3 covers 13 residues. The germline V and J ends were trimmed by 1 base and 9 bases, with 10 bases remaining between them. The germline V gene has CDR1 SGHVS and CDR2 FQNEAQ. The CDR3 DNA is TGTGCCAGCAGCTTAGGGATACAGGCGCCCCAGCATTTT. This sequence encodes CASSLGIQAPQHF.

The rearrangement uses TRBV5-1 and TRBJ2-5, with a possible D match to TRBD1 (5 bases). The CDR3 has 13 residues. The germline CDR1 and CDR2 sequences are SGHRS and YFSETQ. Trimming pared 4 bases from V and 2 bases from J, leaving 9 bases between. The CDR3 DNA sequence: TGCGCCAGCAGCGGGGCAGGGCAAGAGACCCAGTACTTC. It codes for CASSGAGQETQYF.

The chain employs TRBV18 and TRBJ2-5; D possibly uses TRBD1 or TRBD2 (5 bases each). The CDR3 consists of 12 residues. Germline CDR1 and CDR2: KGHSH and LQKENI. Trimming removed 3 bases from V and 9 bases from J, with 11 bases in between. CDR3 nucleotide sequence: TGTGCCAGCTCACCCGGGCCGGGGCCCCAGTACTTC. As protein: CASSPGPGPQYF.

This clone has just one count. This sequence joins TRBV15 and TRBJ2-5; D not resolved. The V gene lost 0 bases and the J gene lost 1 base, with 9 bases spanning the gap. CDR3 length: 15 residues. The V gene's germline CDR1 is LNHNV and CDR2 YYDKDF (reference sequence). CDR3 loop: CATSRDPGTQETQYF. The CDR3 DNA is TGTGCCACCAGCAGAGATCCGGGCACCCAAGAGACCCAGTACTTC.

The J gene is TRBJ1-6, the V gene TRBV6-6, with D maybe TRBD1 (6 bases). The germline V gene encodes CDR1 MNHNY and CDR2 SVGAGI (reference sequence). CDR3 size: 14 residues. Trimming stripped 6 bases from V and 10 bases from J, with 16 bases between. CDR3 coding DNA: TGTGCCAGCAGCCGCGAGACAGGCCGGTCACCCCTCCACTTT. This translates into CASSRETGRSPLHF.

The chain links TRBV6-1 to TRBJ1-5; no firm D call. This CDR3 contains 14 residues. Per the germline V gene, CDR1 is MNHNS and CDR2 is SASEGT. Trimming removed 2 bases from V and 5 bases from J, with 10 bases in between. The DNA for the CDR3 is TGTGCCAGCAGTGAAAAGGCAGTCCATCAGCCCCAGCATTTT. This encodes CASSEKAVHQPQHF.

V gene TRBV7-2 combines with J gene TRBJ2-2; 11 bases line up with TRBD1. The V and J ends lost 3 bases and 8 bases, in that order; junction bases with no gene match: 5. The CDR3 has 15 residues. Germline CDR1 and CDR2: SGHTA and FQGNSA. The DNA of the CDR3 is TGTGCCAGCAGCTTGGGGGACAGGGGGTCTGGGGAGCTGTTTTTT. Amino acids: CASSLGDRGSGELFF. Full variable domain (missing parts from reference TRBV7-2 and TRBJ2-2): GAGVSQSPSNKVTEKGKDVELRCDPISGHTALYWYRQSLGQGLEFLIYFQGNSAPDKSGLPSDRFSAERTGGSVSTLTIQRTQQEDSAVYLCASSLGDRGSGELFFGEGSRLTVL.

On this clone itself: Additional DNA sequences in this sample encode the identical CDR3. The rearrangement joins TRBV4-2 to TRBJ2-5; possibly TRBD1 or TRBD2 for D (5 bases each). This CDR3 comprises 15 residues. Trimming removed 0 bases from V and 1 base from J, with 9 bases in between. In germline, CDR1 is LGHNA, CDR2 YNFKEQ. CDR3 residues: CASSQDLRGQETQYF. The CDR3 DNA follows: TGTGCCAGCAGCCAAGATTTGAGGGGCCAAGAGACCCAGTACTTC.